These 27 T cell receptor beta chains share one sample of origin, sequenced in a study of shared T cell receptors in the human thymus. Libraries were prepared by immunoSEQ multiplex PCR; TCRdb keeps only in-frame clonotypes and omits some of them. Altogether hundreds of thousands of clones are present, around nine tenths being singletons, with the ten largest covering 0.0095% to 0.012%. This sample was also put to use in a study of human thymus T cells.

Sample: thymocytes. Source of these receptors: a boy under two years old with a congenital heart defect.

The chain combines TRBV7-2 with TRBJ2-3, with 11 bases identical to TRBD1. V lost 6 bases to trimming and J lost 6 bases; unmatched junction nucleotides: 11. The CDR3 sequence is 16 residues long. CDR1 is SGHTA and CDR2 is FQGNSA in the germline V gene. The CDR3 nucleotides read TGTGCCAGCAGTTCAAGGGGACAGGGGGGGTCCGATACGCAGTATTTT. As protein: CASSSRGQGGSDTQYF.

This chain joins TRBV12-5 and TRBJ1-2; 7 bases align to TRBD1. The V gene's germline CDR1 is LGHNT and CDR2 FRNRAP. This CDR3 spans 17 amino acids. The ends lost 0 bases at V and 0 bases at J; junction bases unmatched: 7. The CDR3 DNA follows: TGTGCTAGTGGTTTGGTGCCTTTGACAGGGTCTAACTATGGCTACACCTTC. The encoded protein is CASGLVPLTGSNYGYTF.

The J gene is TRBJ2-7, the V gene TRBV6-1; 11 positions match TRBD2. V dropped 6 bases and J dropped 3; count of bases not matched to a gene: 7. The CDR3 length is 15 residues. In germline, CDR1 is MNHNS, CDR2 SASEGT. CDR3 in amino acids: CASSWGLAENYEQYF. CDR3 nucleotides: TGTGCCAGCAGCTGGGGACTAGCGGAGAACTACGAGCAGTACTTC.

This sequence joins TRBV4-2 and TRBJ2-5, with a possible D match to TRBD1 (5 bases). V lost 0 bases and J 5 bases, leaving 13 bases between the germline ends. This CDR3 spans 15 amino acids. Germline loops: CDR1 LGHNA, CDR2 YNFKEQ. The CDR3 DNA follows: TGTGCCAGCAGCCAAGATCTTAGGGGAAGGGAGACCCAGTACTTC. Encoded protein: CASSQDLRGRETQYF.

The count of this clone is one. The chain uses TRBV4-3 and TRBJ1-1; TRBD1 matches 8 bases. Germline V gene data show CDR1 as LGHNA and CDR2 as YSLEER. The CDR3 is 15 residues long. V lost 4 bases to trimming and J lost 5 bases; unmatched junction nucleotides: 9. The CDR3 sequence is CASSRQGRDETEAFF. The DNA of the CDR3 is TGCGCCAGCAGCCGACAGGGGCGGGATGAGACTGAAGCTTTCTTT.

The J gene is TRBJ2-1, the V gene TRBV20-1, with unresolved D. This CDR3 comprises 11 residues. Trimming pared 2 bases from V and 10 bases from J, leaving 9 bases between. Looked up from germline, CDR1 is DFQATT and CDR2 is SNEGSKA (reference sequence). CDR3 in DNA: TGCAGTGCTAGACTATTCCGGGAGCAGTTCTTC. It codes for CSARLFREQFF.

The J gene is TRBJ1-1, the V gene TRBV7-9, with D perhaps matching TRBD1 (6 bases). Trimming took off 5 bases at V and 1 base at J, with 14 bases between the two ends. Per germline, CDR1 SEHNR and CDR2 FQNEAQ (reference sequence). This CDR3 is built from 15 residues. The CDR3 region has the DNA TGTGCCAGCAGCGCCGGGACACTCGGGAACACTGAAGCTTTCTTT. This translates into CASSAGTLGNTEAFF.

This chain joins TRBV6-1 and TRBJ2-1, with no clear D. Trimming stripped 6 bases from V and 7 bases from J, with 10 bases between. Per germline, CDR1 MNHNS and CDR2 SASEGT. The CDR3 has 12 residues. DNA for the CDR3: TGTGCCAGCAGCCTTTTTAGAAATGAGCAGTTCTTC. Protein: CASSLFRNEQFF.

The chain links TRBV9 to TRBJ2-1; 8 nucleotides match TRBD2. The germline gives CDR1 SGDLS, CDR2 YYNGEE. J gave up 8 bases and V 4 bases, and 11 bases lay outside the gene matches. The length of the CDR3 is 15 residues. The CDR3 bases are TGTGCCAGCAGCCCGGGACTAGGATGGGGCGATGAGCAGTTCTTC. Translation gives CASSPGLGWGDEQFF.

This chain joins TRBV6-5 and TRBJ2-7; tentatively, D is TRBD1 (5 bases). CDR3 length: 13 amino acids. V was cut by 6 bases and J by 0 bases, with 9 bases left in between. Germline V CDR1 and CDR2: MNHEY, SVGAGI. The CDR3 bases are TGTGCCAGCAGGTTGGGGCGCTCCTACGAGCAGTACTTC. This codes for CASRLGRSYEQYF.

The chain carries TRBV27 and TRBJ1-5; D is ambiguous. This CDR3 is built from 16 residues. CDR1 is MNHEY, CDR2 SMNVEV, per germline (reference sequence). Deletions cut 6 bases from V and 2 bases from J, with 17 bases between. The CDR3 DNA sequence: TGTGCCAGCAGATCCAGACAATTTTTTTGCAATCAGCCCCAGCATTTT. It is translated as CASRSRQFFCNQPQHF.

The CDR3 DNA sequence: TGTGCCAGCAGCGCCCAGGTCAGTGGGGCGGGGCATGAGCAGTTCTTC. Residues: CASSAQVSGAGHEQFF. The V gene is TRBV5-8, the J gene TRBJ2-1, with D maybe TRBD2 (6 bases). Germline CDR1 and CDR2: SGHTS and YDEGEE. V was cut by 4 bases and J by 8 bases, with 22 bases left in between. CDR3 size: 16 residues.

J is TRBJ2-1 and V is TRBV30; no firm D call. The CDR3 is 11 amino acids. The ends were cut back, 8 bases at V and 10 bases at J, with 15 bases in the middle. Germline-derived CDR1 and CDR2 are GTSNPN and SVGIG (reference sequence). CDR3 region: CAQATPWEQFF. CDR3 coding DNA: TGTGCCCAGGCCACCCCCTGGGAGCAGTTCTTC.

As for this clone: This specimen includes other DNA sequences encoding the same CDR3. The V call is TRBV27, the J call TRBJ2-5; the match to TRBD2 covers 8 bases. The germline gives CDR1 MNHEY, CDR2 SMNVEV (reference sequence). The V gene end was trimmed by 3 bases and the J gene end by 2 bases; junction bases not matched to a gene: 5. The CDR3 contains 15 residues. CDR3: CASSLRGRTQETQYF. CDR3 sequence (DNA): TGTGCCAGCAGTTTGCGCGGGAGGACTCAAGAGACCCAGTACTTC.

The chain is built from TRBV19 and TRBJ2-2, with a tentative D call TRBD1 (5 bases). Trimming pared 4 bases from V and 0 bases from J, leaving 9 bases between. Germline lookup yields CDR1 LNHDA and CDR2 SQIVND (reference sequence). The CDR3 spans 15 residues. CDR3 loop: CASSTRVTNTGELFF. DNA of the CDR3: TGTGCCAGTAGTACCAGGGTAACGAACACCGGGGAGCTGTTTTTT.

The chain employs TRBV19 and TRBJ2-3, with 9 positions matching TRBD2. Germline V gene sequence: CDR1 LNHDA, CDR2 SQIVND (reference sequence). J lost 4 bases, V lost 1 base, and 6 bases had no gene match. The CDR3 covers 16 residues. The CDR3 loop is CASSIGAGGPADTQYF. DNA of the CDR3: TGTGCCAGTAGTATAGGTGCGGGAGGGCCAGCAGATACGCAGTATTTT.

This chain connects TRBV13 to TRBJ1-2; 8 nucleotides match TRBD1. CDR1 is PRHDT and CDR2 is FYEKMQ in the germline V gene (reference sequence). Unmatched junction bases numbered 7, after V lost 5 bases and J lost 2 bases. The CDR3 spans 15 residues. The CDR3 loop is CASSRTGQGNYGYTF. CDR3 bases: TGTGCCAGCAGCCGCACCGGACAGGGAAACTATGGCTACACCTTC.

The chain recombines TRBV11-3 with TRBJ2-1; 10 nucleotides agree with TRBD1. The J segment lost 5 bases and the V segment lost 5 bases, leaving 3 bases of the junction unmatched. The CDR3 is 14 residues long. Germline lookup yields CDR1 SGHNT and CDR2 YENEEA. The CDR3 DNA reads as TGTGCCAGCAGCCTCGGGACAGGGGACAATGAGCAGTTCTTC. It encodes CASSLGTGDNEQFF.

This CDR3 is CASSLDGRAGAQFF. CDR3 nucleotide sequence: TGTGCCAGCAGCTTAGACGGGAGGGCCGGGGCCCAGTTCTTC. V gene TRBV7-9 combines with J gene TRBJ2-1; TRBD2 matches 8 bases. The length of the CDR3 is 14 residues. CDR1 and CDR2 from the germline V gene are SEHNR and FQNEAQ (reference sequence). V shed 1 base and J 13 bases; nucleotides not matched to a gene: 9.

The gene calls are TRBV28 and TRBJ2-1; tentatively, D is TRBD2 (5 bases). CDR1 and CDR2 from the germline V gene are MDHEN and SYDVKM. The CDR3 has 13 residues. V gave up 9 bases and J gave up 0 bases, with 9 bases separating them. CDR3 DNA: TGTGCCAGTAGCGAAAGCTCCTACAATGAGCAGTTCTTC. Encoded protein: CASSESSYNEQFF. The full variable domain, completed using reference TRBV28 and TRBJ2-1, is DVKVTQSSRYLVKRTGEKVFLECVQDMDHENMFWYRQDPGLGLRLIYFSYDVKMKEKGDIPEGYSVSREKKERFSLILESASTNQTSMYLCASSESSYNEQFFGPGTRLTVL.

The chain combines TRBV29-1 with TRBJ1-4; D gene ambiguous. With 1 base removed from V and 8 bases from J, the gap between germline ends came to 8 bases. The CDR3 sequence is 12 residues long. Germline values: CDR1 SQVTM, CDR2 ANQGSEA. The CDR3 reads CSVEVGGEKLFF. The CDR3 DNA is TGCAGCGTTGAAGTCGGAGGGGAAAAACTGTTTTTT.

V and J are TRBV29-1 and TRBJ1-1; 7 bases map to TRBD1. The trim removed 4 bases at V and 3 bases at J, leaving 11 bases unmatched. The CDR3 runs to 15 residues. Germline CDR1 reads SQVTM; CDR2 reads ANQGSEA. CDR3 residues: CSVAAGGRRDTEAFF. The DNA for the CDR3 is TGCAGCGTTGCCGCAGGGGGACGGCGAGACACTGAAGCTTTCTTT.

There are a few counts of this clone. The V and J genes are TRBV28 and TRBJ2-6; 7 nucleotides align to TRBD1. CDR3 length: 16 amino acids. V was pared by 2 bases and J by 0 bases, with 1 base of the junction left unmatched. The germline gives CDR1 MDHEN, CDR2 SYDVKM. The CDR3: CASSLGTASGANVLTF. CDR3 sequence (DNA): TGTGCCAGCAGTTTAGGGACAGCCTCTGGGGCCAACGTCCTGACTTTC.

DNA for the CDR3: TGTGCCAGCAGCGCCGAGGCGGGGACAGATACGCAGTATTTT. This gives the protein CASSAEAGTDTQYF. The rearrangement links TRBV5-8 to TRBJ2-3, with D possibly matching TRBD2 (6 bases). The CDR3 consists of 14 residues. From germline, CDR1 is SGHTS and CDR2 YDEGEE. V gave up 4 bases and J gave up 3 bases, with 12 bases separating them. The full variable domain, rest sourced from reference TRBV5-8 and TRBJ2-3, is EAGVTQSPTHLIKTRGQQATLRCSPISGHTSVYWYQQALGLGLQFLLWYDEGEERNRGNFPPRFSGRQFPNYSSELNVNALELEDSALYLCASSAEAGTDTQYFGPGTRLTVL.

The J gene is TRBJ2-7, the V gene TRBV11-3; 8 bases are a match to TRBD2. The CDR3 runs to 15 residues. CDR1 SGHNT and CDR2 YENEEA come from the germline V gene. Trimming at V came to 4 bases and at J to 2 bases, leaving 7 bases not matched to a gene. The CDR3, as DNA: TGTGCCAGCAGCTCGCAGGGGCGGGAGGCCTACGAGCAGTACTTC. Amino acids: CASSSQGREAYEQYF.

The V gene is TRBV25-1, the J gene TRBJ2-1; weak D call: TRBD2 (7 bases). Germline values: CDR1 MGHDK, CDR2 SYGVNS. Between the trimmed V and J ends, which lost 10 bases and 1 base, there was a span of 17 bases. CDR3 size: 15 residues. The CDR3, as DNA: TGTGCCACTAGGGGGGGAAGAGGTTCCTACAATGAGCAGTTCTTC. It is translated as CATRGGRGSYNEQFF.

The gene calls are TRBV21-1 and TRBJ2-3; TRBD2, the table's D call, was not compared with the DNA. TRBV21-1 is a recognized pseudogene. The CDR3 covers 17 residues. The CDR3 DNA reads TGTGCCAGCAGCAAAGCTACCGGGACTAGATCCACAGATACGCAGTATTTT. Encoded protein: CASSKATGTRSTDTQYF.